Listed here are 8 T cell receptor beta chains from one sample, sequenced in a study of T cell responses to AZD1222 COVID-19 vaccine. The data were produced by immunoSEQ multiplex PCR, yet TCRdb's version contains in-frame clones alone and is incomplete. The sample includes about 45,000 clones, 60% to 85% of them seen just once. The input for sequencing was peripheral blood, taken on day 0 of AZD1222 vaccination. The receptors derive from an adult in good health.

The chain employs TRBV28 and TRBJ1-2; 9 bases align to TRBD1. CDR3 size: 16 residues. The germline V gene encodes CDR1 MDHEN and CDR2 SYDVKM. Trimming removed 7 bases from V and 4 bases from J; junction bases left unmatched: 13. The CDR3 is CASNQRDPGQGYGYTF. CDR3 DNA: TGTGCCAGCAACCAAAGGGACCCGGGACAGGGCTATGGCTACACCTTC.

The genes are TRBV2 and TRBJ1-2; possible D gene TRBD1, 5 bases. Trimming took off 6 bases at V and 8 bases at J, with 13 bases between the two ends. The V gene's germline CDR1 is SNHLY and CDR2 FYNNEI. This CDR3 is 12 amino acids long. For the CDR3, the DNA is TGTGCCAGCAGCGAAACAGGTCAAGGCTACACCTTC. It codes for CASSETGQGYTF. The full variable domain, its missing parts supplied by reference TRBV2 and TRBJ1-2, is EPEVTQTPSHQVTQMGQEVILRCVPISNHLYFYWYRQILGQKVEFLVSFYNNEISEKSEIFDDQFSVERPDGSNFTLKIRSTKLEDSAMYFCASSETGQGYTFGSGTRLTVV.

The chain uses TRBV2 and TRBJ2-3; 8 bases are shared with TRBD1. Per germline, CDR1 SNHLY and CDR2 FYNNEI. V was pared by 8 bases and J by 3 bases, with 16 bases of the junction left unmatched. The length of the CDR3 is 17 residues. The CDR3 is CASSSSRQGSRTDTQYF. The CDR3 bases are TGTGCCAGCTCCTCTTCGAGACAGGGGAGTCGGACAGATACGCAGTATTTT.

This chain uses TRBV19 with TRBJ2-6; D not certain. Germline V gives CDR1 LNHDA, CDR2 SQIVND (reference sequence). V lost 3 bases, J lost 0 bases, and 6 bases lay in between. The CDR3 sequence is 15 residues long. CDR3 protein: CASSIWGSGANVLTF. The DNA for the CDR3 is TGTGCCAGTAGTATTTGGGGCTCTGGGGCCAACGTCCTGACTTTC.

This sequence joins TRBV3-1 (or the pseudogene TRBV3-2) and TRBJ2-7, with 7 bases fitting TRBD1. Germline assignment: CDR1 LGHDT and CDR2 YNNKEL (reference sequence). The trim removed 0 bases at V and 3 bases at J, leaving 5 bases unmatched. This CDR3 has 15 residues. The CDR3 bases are TGTGCCAGCAGCCAAGACGGGACAGCTTTCTACGAGCAGTACTTC. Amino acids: CASSQDGTAFYEQYF.

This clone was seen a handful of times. The CDR3 spells CASSESRVNTEAFF. The CDR3 DNA sequence: TGTGCCAGCAGTGAGTCGCGGGTGAACACTGAAGCTTTCTTT. The chain combines TRBV6-1 with TRBJ1-1; D not resolved. Trimming pared 3 bases from V and 0 bases from J, leaving 8 bases between. The CDR3 has 14 residues. Germline V CDR1 and CDR2: MNHNS, SASEGT.

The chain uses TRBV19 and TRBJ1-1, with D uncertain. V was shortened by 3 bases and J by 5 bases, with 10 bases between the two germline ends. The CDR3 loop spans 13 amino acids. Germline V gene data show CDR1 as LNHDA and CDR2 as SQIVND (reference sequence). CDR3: CASSMAGWTEAFF. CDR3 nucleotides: TGTGCCAGTAGTATGGCCGGGTGGACTGAAGCTTTCTTT.

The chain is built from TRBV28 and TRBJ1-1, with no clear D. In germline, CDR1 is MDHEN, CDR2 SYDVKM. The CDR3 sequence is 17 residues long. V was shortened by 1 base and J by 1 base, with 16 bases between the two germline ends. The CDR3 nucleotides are TGTGCCAGCAGTTTATATTCTTTGGCGGAACAGAACACTGAAGCTTTCTTT. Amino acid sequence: CASSLYSLAEQNTEAFF.